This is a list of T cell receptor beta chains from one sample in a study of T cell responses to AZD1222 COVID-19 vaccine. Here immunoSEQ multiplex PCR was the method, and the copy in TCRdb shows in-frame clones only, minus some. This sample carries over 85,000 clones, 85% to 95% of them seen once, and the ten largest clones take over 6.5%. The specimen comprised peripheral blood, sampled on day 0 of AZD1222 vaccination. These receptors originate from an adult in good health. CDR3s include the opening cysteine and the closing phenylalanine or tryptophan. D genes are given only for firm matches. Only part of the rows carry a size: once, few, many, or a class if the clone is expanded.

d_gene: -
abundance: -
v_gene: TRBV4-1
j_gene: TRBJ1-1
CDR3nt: TGCGCCAGCAGCCAAGATCTAGGCATCATGAACACTGAAGCTTTCTTT
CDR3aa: CASSQDLGIMNTEAFF

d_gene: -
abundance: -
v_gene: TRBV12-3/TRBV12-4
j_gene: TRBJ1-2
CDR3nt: TGTGCCAGCACTAGCAGGGTGGGTGGCTACACCTTC
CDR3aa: CASTSRVGGYTF

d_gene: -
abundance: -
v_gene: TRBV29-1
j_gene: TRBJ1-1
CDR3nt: TGCAGCGTTGATTTGCCCCCGAACACTGAAGCTTTCTTT
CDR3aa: CSVDLPPNTEAFF

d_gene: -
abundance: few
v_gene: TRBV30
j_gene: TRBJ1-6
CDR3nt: TGTGCCTGGAGCCCTACGGGTTCCCATAATTCACCCCTCCACTTT
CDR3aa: CAWSPTGSHNSPLHF

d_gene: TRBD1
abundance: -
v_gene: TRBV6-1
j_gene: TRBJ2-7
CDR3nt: TGTGCCAGCAGTGATCCAGGCAGGGGGTCCTACGAGCAGTACTTC
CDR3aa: CASSDPGRGSYEQYF

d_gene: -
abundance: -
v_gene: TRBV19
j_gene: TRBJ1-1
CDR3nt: TGTGCCAGTAGTGCGGGACTCTCGAACACTGAAGCTTTCTTT
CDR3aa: CASSAGLSNTEAFF

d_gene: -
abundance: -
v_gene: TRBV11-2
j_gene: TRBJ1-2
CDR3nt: TGTGCCAGCAGCTTAGAAGTCGCCCCGGGCCCAAACTATGGCTACACCTTC
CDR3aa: CASSLEVAPGPNYGYTF

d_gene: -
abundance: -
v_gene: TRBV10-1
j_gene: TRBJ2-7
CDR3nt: TGCGCCAGCAGTGGGGCAGACCCCTACGAGCAGTACTTC
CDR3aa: CASSGADPYEQYF

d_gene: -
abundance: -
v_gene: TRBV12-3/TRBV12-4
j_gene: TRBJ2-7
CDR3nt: TGTGCCAGCAGTTTCAGGATCTACGAGCAGTACTTC
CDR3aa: CASSFRIYEQYF

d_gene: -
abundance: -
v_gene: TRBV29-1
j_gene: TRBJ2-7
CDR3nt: TGCAGCGTTTCGGCGGGGGCTACTACCTACGAGCAGTACTTC
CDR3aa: CSVSAGATTYEQYF

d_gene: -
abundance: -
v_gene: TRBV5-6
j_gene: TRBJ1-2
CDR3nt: TGTGCCAGCAGCTTGAGGCAGGACATAGAGTATGGCTACACCTTC
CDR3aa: CASSLRQDIEYGYTF

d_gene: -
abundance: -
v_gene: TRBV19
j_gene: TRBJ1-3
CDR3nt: TGTGCCAGTAGCATGCCAGGGATTTCTGGAAACACCATATATTTT
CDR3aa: CASSMPGISGNTIYF

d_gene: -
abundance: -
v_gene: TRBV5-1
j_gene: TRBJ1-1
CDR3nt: TGCGCCAGCAGCTTGGCCAATCGGGTTGAAGGCACTGAAGCTTTCTTT
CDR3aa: CASSLANRVEGTEAFF

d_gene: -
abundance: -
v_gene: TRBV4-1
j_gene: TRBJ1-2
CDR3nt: TGCGCCAGCAGCCAAGTAGGGGCAGGGAGCGATGGCTACACCTTC
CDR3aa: CASSQVGAGSDGYTF

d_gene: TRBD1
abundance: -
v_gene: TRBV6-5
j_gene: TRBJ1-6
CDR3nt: TGTGCCAGCAAGTGGGACAGGGGAAATTCACCCCTCCACTTT
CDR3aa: CASKWDRGNSPLHF

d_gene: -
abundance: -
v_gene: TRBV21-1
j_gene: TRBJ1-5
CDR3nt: TGTGCCAGCAGCAACGGGACAAAATGGGGTCAGCCCCAGCATTTT
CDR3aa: CASSNGTKWGQPQHF

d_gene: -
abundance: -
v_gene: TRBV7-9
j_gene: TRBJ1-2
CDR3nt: TGTGCCAGCAGCTTAGATAGGTCTGGCTACACCTTC
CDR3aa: CASSLDRSGYTF

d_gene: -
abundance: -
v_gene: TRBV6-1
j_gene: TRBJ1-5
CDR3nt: TGTGCCAGCAGTGAAAGGGGGTTAACGCAGCCCCAGCATTTT
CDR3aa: CASSERGLTQPQHF

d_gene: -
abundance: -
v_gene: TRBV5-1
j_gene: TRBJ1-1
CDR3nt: TGCGCCAGCAGCCTGGGCCTGAAGAGGAACACTGAAGCTTTCTTT
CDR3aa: CASSLGLKRNTEAFF

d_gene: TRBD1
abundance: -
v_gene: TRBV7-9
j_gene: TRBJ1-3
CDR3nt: TGTGCCAGCAGCTTAGAGGGGGCCATTGGAAACACCATATATTTT
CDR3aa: CASSLEGAIGNTIYF

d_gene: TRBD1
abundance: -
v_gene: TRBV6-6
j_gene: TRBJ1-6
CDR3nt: TGTGCCAGCAGTAACAACAGGGGGCTGAGTAATTCACCCCTCCACTTT
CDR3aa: CASSNNRGLSNSPLHF

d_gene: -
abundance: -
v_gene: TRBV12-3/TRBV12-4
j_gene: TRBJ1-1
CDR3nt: TGTGCCAGCAGTTTAGCGCAGGGACGAGCTTTCTTT
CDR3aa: CASSLAQGRAFF

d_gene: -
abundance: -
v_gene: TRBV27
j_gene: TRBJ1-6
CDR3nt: TGTGCCAGCAGTGGCCTTCGATACAGCTATAATTCACCCCTCCACTTT
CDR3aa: CASSGLRYSYNSPLHF

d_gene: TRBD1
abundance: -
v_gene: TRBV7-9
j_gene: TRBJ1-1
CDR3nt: TGTGCCAGCAGCGCCGGGGGGACAGGGGACACTGAAGCTTTCTTT
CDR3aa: CASSAGGTGDTEAFF

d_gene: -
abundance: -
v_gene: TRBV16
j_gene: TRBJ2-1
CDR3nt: TGTGCCAGCAGCCTCTACAATGAGCAGTTCTTC
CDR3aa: CASSLYNEQFF

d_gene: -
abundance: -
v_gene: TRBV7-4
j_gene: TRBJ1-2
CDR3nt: TGTGCCAGCAGCTTTGGGGGCTACACCTTC
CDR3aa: CASSFGGYTF

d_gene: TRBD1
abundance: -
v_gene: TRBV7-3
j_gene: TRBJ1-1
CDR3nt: TGTGCCAGCAGCTTCGGACAGGGAACTGAAGCTTTCTTT
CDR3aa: CASSFGQGTEAFF

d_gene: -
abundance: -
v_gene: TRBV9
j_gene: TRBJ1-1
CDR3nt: TGTGCCAGCAGCGTAGACAGGGTAGCCACTGAAGCTTTCTTT
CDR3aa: CASSVDRVATEAFF

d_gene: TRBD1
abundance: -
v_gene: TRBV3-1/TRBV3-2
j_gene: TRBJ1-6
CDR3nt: TGTGCCAGCACCTCGCGAGGGACAGGGATTAATTCACCCCTCCACTTT
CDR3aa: CASTSRGTGINSPLHF

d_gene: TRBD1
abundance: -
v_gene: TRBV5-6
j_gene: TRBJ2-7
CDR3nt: TGTGCCAGCAGCCTACGTCGGACAGGGCCCAACGAGCAGTACTTC
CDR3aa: CASSLRRTGPNEQYF

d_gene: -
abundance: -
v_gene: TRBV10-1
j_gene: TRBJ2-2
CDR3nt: TGCGCCAGCAGTGAGAAGGTGAACACCGGGGAGCTGTTTTTT
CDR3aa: CASSEKVNTGELFF

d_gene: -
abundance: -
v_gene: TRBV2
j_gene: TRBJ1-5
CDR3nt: TGTGCCAGCAGAACAGAAGTAGGGAATCAGCCCCAGCATTTT
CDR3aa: CASRTEVGNQPQHF

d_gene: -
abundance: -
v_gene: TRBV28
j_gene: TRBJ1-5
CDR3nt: TGTGCCAGCAGTTTATTCGCTGGTCAGCCCCAGCATTTT
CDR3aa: CASSLFAGQPQHF

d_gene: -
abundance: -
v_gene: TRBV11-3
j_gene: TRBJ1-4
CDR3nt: TGTGCCAGCAGCCCCAACGGGACAAGGGTAACTAATGAAAAACTGTTTTTT
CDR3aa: CASSPNGTRVTNEKLFF

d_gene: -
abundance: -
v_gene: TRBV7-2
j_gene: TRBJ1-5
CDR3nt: TGTGCCAGCAGCCTGAGACAGGGCAATCAGCCCCAGCATTTT
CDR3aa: CASSLRQGNQPQHF

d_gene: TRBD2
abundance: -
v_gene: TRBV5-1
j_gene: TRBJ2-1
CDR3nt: TGCGCCAGCAGCCGACTAGCGGGGGGGATGTATGAGCAGTTCTTC
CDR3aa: CASSRLAGGMYEQFF

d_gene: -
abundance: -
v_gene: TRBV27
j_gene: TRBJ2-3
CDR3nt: TGTGCCAGCAACTCTCGAACGGCTAGCACAGATACGCAGTATTTT
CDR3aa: CASNSRTASTDTQYF

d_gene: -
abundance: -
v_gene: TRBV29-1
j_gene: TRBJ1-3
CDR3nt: TGCAGCGTTGATGGGCAGGGAATCTCTGGAAACACCATATATTTT
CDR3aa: CSVDGQGISGNTIYF

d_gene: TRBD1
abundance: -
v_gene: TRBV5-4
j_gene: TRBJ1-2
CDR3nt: TGTGCCAGCAGCCCGGACAGGGACTATGGCTACACCTTC
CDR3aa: CASSPDRDYGYTF

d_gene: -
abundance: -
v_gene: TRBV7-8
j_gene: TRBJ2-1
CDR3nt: TGTGCCAGCAGCTTAGCTGGCAGGTACAATGAGCAGTTCTTC
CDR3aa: CASSLAGRYNEQFF